Listed below are T cell receptor beta chains from one sample, sequenced in a study of T cells after yellow fever vaccination. TCRdb re-called the 5' RACE reads with MiXCR, one entry per CDR3 protein. This table has some 320,000 distinct CDR3 sequences, about 11% appearing once. This sample comprised CD4+ T cells sorted from PBMCs, obtained 45 days after the yellow fever booster vaccination. These receptor sequences come from a man between 18 and 29 years old who received the YFV17D yellow fever vaccine. The CDR3 runs from the conserved cysteine through the conserved F or W. The D gene is left open where the match is weak. Clone size is stated in some rows and not others, as once, few, many or a class when expanded.

size	D	V	J	CDR3	DNA
.	.	TRBV7-2	TRBJ2-5	CASSRGLPPRGETQYF	TGTGCCAGCAGCCGAGGACTGCCCCCCCGGGGAGAGACCCAGTACTTC
.	TRBD1	TRBV6-2/TRBV6-3	TRBJ1-5	CASSYTRTGIWQPQHF	TGTGCCAGCAGTTACACGCGGACAGGGATCTGGCAGCCCCAGCATTTT
.	.	TRBV5-4	TRBJ1-2	CASSLHREAGYGYTF	TGTGCCAGCAGCTTGCACAGGGAGGCGGGCTATGGCTACACCTTC
.	TRBD1	TRBV10-3	TRBJ2-1	CAQSSQGAADEQFF	TGTGCCCAGTCCTCACAGGGGGCTGCGGATGAGCAGTTCTTC
.	.	TRBV2	TRBJ2-2	CASQSAFNTGELFF	TGTGCCAGCCAGTCGGCTTTTAACACCGGGGAGCTGTTTTTT
many	.	TRBV5-1	TRBJ1-2	CASSSTLISYTF	TGCGCCAGCAGCTCGACACTCATAAGCTACACCTTC
many	.	TRBV7-2	TRBJ1-5	CASSLRRGQPQHF	TGTGCCAGCAGCTTACGCCGAGGTCAGCCCCAGCATTTT
.	TRBD2	TRBV7-2	TRBJ2-3	CASSFLLGREGDTQYF	TGTGCCAGCAGCTTCCTACTAGGGAGGGAAGGGGATACGCAGTATTTT
medium-sized	TRBD1	TRBV4-3	TRBJ2-1	CASSVQGRGNEQFF	TGCGCCAGCAGCGTACAGGGGCGCGGGAATGAGCAGTTCTTC
few	.	TRBV7-2	TRBJ2-2	CASSQGRSTGELFF	TGTGCCAGCAGCCAGGGACGGAGCACCGGGGAGCTGTTTTTT
few	.	TRBV18	TRBJ2-1	CASSPRFEINEQFF	TGTGCCAGCTCACCACGGTTTGAAATCAATGAGCAGTTCTTC
few	.	TRBV28	TRBJ2-5	CASSAPGSRVGETQYF	TGTGCCAGCAGTGCACCAGGATCACGGGTAGGAGAGACCCAGTACTTC
.	.	TRBV20-1	TRBJ2-5	CRASYAAETQYF	TGCAGAGCTAGTTACGCCGCGGAGACCCAGTACTTC
.	.	TRBV6-1	TRBJ2-1	CASSKVSRGNNEQFF	TGTGCCAGCTCAAAAGTCTCCAGGGGAAACAATGAGCAGTTCTTC
.	.	TRBV12-3/TRBV12-4	TRBJ1-5	CASSPDTGGGNQPQHF	TGTGCCAGCAGCCCTGACACCGGGGGAGGCAATCAGCCCCAGCATTTT
.	TRBD1	TRBV7-9	TRBJ1-5	CASSRTGLNQPQHF	TGTGCCAGCAGCCGGACAGGTCTCAATCAGCCCCAGCATTTT
.	TRBD1	TRBV12-3/TRBV12-4	TRBJ1-2	CASSSLRDSYGYTF	TGTGCCAGCAGTTCTCTCCGGGACAGCTATGGCTACACCTTC
.	.	TRBV15	TRBJ1-1	CATSRDRRERGTEAFF	TGTGCCACCAGCAGAGACCGCAGGGAGCGGGGTACTGAAGCTTTCTTT
.	TRBD2	TRBV9	TRBJ2-7	CASSVDKAGVGEQYF	TGTGCCAGCAGCGTAGACAAAGCGGGGGTCGGCGAGCAGTACTTC
.	.	TRBV3-1	TRBJ2-7	CASSHSSGATYEQYF	TGTGCCAGCAGTCACTCCTCAGGGGCTACCTACGAGCAGTACTTC
few	.	TRBV24-1	TRBJ2-3	CATASAGLTDTQYF	TGTGCCACCGCTTCGGCCGGACTAACGGATACGCAGTATTTT
few	TRBD2	TRBV28	TRBJ2-5	CASSSHLAGGPETQYF	TGTGCCAGCAGTTCCCATCTAGCGGGGGGGCCGGAGACCCAGTACTTC
few	TRBD2	TRBV5-1	TRBJ2-1	CASSLGGTRFLDEQFF	TGCGCCAGCAGCCTGGGCGGGACTAGATTTCTGGATGAGCAGTTCTTC
many	.	TRBV5-1	TRBJ1-3	CASSPGYRPASGNTIYF	TGCGCCAGCAGCCCAGGCTACAGGCCTGCCTCTGGAAACACCATATATTTT
.	TRBD1	TRBV7-9	TRBJ2-2	CASSARQGAGTGELFF	TGTGCCAGCAGCGCCCGACAGGGTGCGGGTACCGGGGAGCTGTTTTTT
few	.	TRBV19	TRBJ1-2	CASIGQRTYGYTF	TGTGCCAGTATAGGTCAGCGGACCTATGGCTACACCTTC
.	TRBD1	TRBV6-6	TRBJ1-5	CASIPQGAWQPQHF	TGTGCCAGCATCCCACAGGGGGCTTGGCAGCCCCAGCATTTT
.	.	TRBV24-1	TRBJ2-5	CATEDSLAGETQYF	TGTGCCACCGAAGACAGCCTGGCAGGGGAGACCCAGTACTTC
.	.	TRBV18	TRBJ1-6	CASSPTAWDGRSDNSPLHF	TGTGCCAGCTCACCGACCGCTTGGGACGGGCGATCGGATAATTCACCCCTCCACTTT
many	TRBD1	TRBV12-3/TRBV12-4	TRBJ1-2	CASSLQGARGYTF	TGTGCCAGCAGCTTACAGGGGGCGCGTGGCTACACCTTC
few	.	TRBV7-2	TRBJ2-5	CASSSRGAIATQYF	TGTGCCAGCAGCTCCCGGGGGGCTATCGCGACCCAGTACTTC
few	.	TRBV6-5	TRBJ1-1	CASSYGGGMNTEAFF	TGTGCCAGCAGTTACGGGGGGGGGATGAACACTGAAGCTTTCTTT